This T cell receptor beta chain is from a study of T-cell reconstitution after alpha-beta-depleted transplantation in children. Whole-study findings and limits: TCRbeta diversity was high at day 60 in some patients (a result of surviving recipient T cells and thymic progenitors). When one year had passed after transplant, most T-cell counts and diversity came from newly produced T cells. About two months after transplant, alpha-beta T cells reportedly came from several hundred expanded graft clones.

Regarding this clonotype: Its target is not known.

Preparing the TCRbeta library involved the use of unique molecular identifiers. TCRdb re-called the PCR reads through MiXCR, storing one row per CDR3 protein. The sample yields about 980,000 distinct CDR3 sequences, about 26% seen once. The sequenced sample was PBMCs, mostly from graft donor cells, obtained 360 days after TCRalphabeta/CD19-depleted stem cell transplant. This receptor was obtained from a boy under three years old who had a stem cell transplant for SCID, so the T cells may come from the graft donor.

The CDR3 region has the DNA TGTGCCAGCAGCCAAAGGGGGGCCCCTAGCACAGATACGCAGTATTTT. Protein: CASSQRGAPSTDTQYF. The chain carries TRBV28 and TRBJ2-3, with D possibly being TRBD1 or TRBD2 (6 bases each). This CDR3 is built from 16 residues. The V gene's germline CDR1 is MDHEN and CDR2 SYDVKM. Trimming pared 6 bases from V and 0 bases from J, leaving 16 bases between.